Each of the 27 T cell receptor delta chains below was sequenced from the same sample in a study of gamma-delta T cells after stem cell transplantation. TCRdb reanalysed the RT-PCR reads with CATT. The top ten hold 25% to 35% of the sample, which has over a hundred delta-chain clones, around three fifths seen once. The sequenced sample was gamma-delta T cells. The origin of the receptors is a human donor. It is not recorded whose cells these are; they may come from a transplant donor. This table probably holds off-target reads from a library built for another chain.

V is TRDV2 and J is TRDJ1; D is perhaps TRDD2 or TRDD3 (5 bases each). Germline CDR1 is GEAIGNYY and CDR2 is EKD. There are 16 residues in the CDR3. Trimming cost V 3 bases and J 4 bases, with 20 bases left between them. For the CDR3, the DNA is TGTGCCTGTGACTTCCTCATGGTTGATACTCGCGATAAACTCATCTTT. Translation: CACDFLMVDTRDKLIF.

This clone was seen only a few times. The chain joins TRDV2 to TRDJ1; TRDD3 aligns across 10 bases. Germline CDR1 GEAIGNYY, CDR2 EKD. Unmatched junction bases numbered 14, after V lost 3 bases and J lost 2 bases. The CDR3 is 18 residues long. CDR3 in amino acids: CACDPVTGGSSQTDKLIF. CDR3 coding DNA: TGTGCCTGTGACCCCGTTACTGGGGGATCCAGCCAAACCGATAAACTCATCTTT.

The chain has TRDV2 and TRDJ1, with 9 bases that match TRDD3. Trimming cost V 0 bases and J 3 bases; bases outside gene matches: 13. The CDR3 extends over 18 amino acids. CDR1 is GEAIGNYY and CDR2 is EKD in the germline V gene. This chain's CDR3 is CACDTVSRGIPVSDKLIF. CDR3 nucleotide sequence: TGTGCCTGTGACACCGTCAGCCGGGGGATACCGGTCTCCGATAAACTCATCTTT.

The chain combines TRDV2 with TRDJ3; 10 positions agree with TRDD3. The CDR3 totals 18 residues. The germline V gene has CDR1 GEAIGNYY and CDR2 EKD. J lost 0 bases, V lost 1 base, and 2 bases had no gene match. The DNA for the CDR3 is TGTGCCTGTGACACTGGGGGATACAGCTCCTGGGACACCCGACAGATGTTTTTC. It yields the protein CACDTGGYSSWDTRQMFF.

Concerning this clone itself: With a much larger clone just one base away, this may be a read error. The chain is built from TRDV2 and TRDJ3; TRDD3 aligns across 7 bases. Germline V gene lookup returns CDR1 GEAIGNYY and CDR2 EKD. The CDR3 runs 25 residues. The DNA of the CDR3 is TGTGCCTGTGACACCGTGAGTGGATGGGGGACCCCGCTTCGTTTATCGTCCTGGGACACCCGACAGGTGTTTTTC. Amino acids: CACDTVSGWGTPLRLSSWDTRQVFF.

The rearrangement joins TRDV2 to TRDJ1, with TRDD3 matching 11 bases. This CDR3 region has 15 residues. V trimming: 3 bases; J trimming: 5 bases; junction bases outside the gene matches: 7. The germline CDR1 and CDR2 sequences are GEAIGNYY and EKD. The CDR3 sequence: CACDPVGGYADKLIF. CDR3 nucleotide sequence: TGTGCCTGTGACCCAGTTGGGGGATACGCTGATAAACTCATCTTT.

With regard to this clone: The sample holds other DNA sequences that translate to the same CDR3. The CDR3 here is CALGEPGPCTGGCGRLIF. In nucleotides, the CDR3 is TGTGCTCTTGGGGAACCCGGCCCCTGTACTGGGGGATGTGGGAGACTCATCTTT. The genes are TRDV1 and TRDJ1, with 10 bases identical to TRDD3. V shed 1 base, J shed 10 bases, and the junction held 18 bases outside the gene matches. This CDR3 has 18 amino acids. Germline values: CDR1 TSWWSYY, CDR2 QGS.

The V call is TRDV2, the J call TRDJ1; possible D gene TRDD3, 6 bases. The ends were cut back, 5 bases at V and 0 bases at J, with 18 bases in the middle. The CDR3 is made up of 16 amino acids. Germline V gene lookup returns CDR1 GEAIGNYY and CDR2 EKD. The CDR3 nucleotides read TGTGCCTGTGGCCCTTGGGGGGTTTCGTACACCGATAAACTCATCTTT. It encodes CACGPWGVSYTDKLIF.

The genes are TRDV2 and TRDJ1; 10 nucleotides match TRDD3. Germline-derived CDR1 and CDR2 are GEAIGNYY and EKD. V lost 1 base, J lost 13 bases, and 26 bases stayed unmatched. The CDR3 is 19 amino acids. CDR3 bases: TGTGCCTGTGACACTATTTCCTCCGGGGGATACGGTGTAACCGATAACCCCATCTTT. Translated: CACDTISSGGYGVTDNPIF.

The rearrangement links TRDV2 to TRDJ3; 10 bases are a match to TRDD3. From germline, CDR1 is GEAIGNYY and CDR2 EKD. The CDR3 is 21 residues long. With 0 bases clipped from V and 2 bases from J, the junction kept 12 bases outside the gene matches. The CDR3 sequence is CACDTGIGGYAKPWDTRQMFF. CDR3 bases: TGTGCCTGTGACACCGGAATCGGGGGATACGCTAAGCCCTGGGACACCCGACAGATGTTTTTC.

CDR3 in amino acids: CACDSLGDTGNDKLIF. The CDR3 DNA reads as TGTGCCTGTGACTCACTGGGGGATACGGGTAACGATAAACTCATCTTT. This chain connects TRDV2 to TRDJ1; 13 nucleotides agree with TRDD3. Unmatched junction bases numbered 7, after V lost 3 bases and J lost 4 bases. The CDR3 extends over 16 amino acids. Per germline, CDR1 GEAIGNYY and CDR2 EKD.

Points on this clone: An end of the junction differs from the germline gene, which may be a read error. The chain combines TRDV2 with TRDJ1, with a tentative D call TRDD3 (6 bases). The germline CDR1 and CDR2 sequences are GEAIGNYY and EKD. The CDR3 spans 19 residues. The CDR3 nucleotides are TGTGCCTGTGACACCGTTGGCAATGGGATAACACTTGACACCGATAACCTCATCTTT. Translation gives CACDTVGNGITLDTDNLIF.

This chain connects TRDV2 to TRDJ1; TRDD3 agrees at 9 bases. With 2 bases clipped from V and 3 bases from J, the junction kept 3 bases outside the gene matches. This CDR3 comprises 14 residues. The germline CDR1 and CDR2 sequences are GEAIGNYY and EKD. The CDR3 sequence: CACDILGDADKLIF. The CDR3 DNA sequence: TGTGCCTGTGACATACTGGGGGACGCCGATAAACTCATCTTT.

The rearrangement links TRDV2 to TRDJ1; TRDD3 agrees at 9 bases. The CDR3 runs to 17 residues. In germline, CDR1 is GEAIGNYY, CDR2 EKD. Trimming cost V 0 bases and J 0 bases; bases outside gene matches: 7. CDR3: CACDTLGGYSDTDKLIF. The DNA of the CDR3 is TGTGCCTGTGACACCCTCGGGGGATACTCGGACACCGATAAACTCATCTTT.

In this sample, this clone turned up a few times. V gene TRDV2 combines with J gene TRDJ3; 9 nucleotides align to TRDD3. Looked up from germline, CDR1 is GEAIGNYY and CDR2 is EKD. The V segment lost 3 bases and the J segment 2 bases; nucleotides outside the gene matches: 7. The CDR3 has 18 residues. DNA for the CDR3: TGTGCCTGTGACCTCGTACTGGGGGAGGCCTGGGACACCCGACAGATGTTTTTC. Protein product: CACDLVLGEAWDTRQMFF.

This sequence joins TRDV2 and TRDJ1, with a possible D match to TRDD3 (5 bases). The CDR3 sequence is 15 residues long. Germline-derived CDR1 and CDR2 are GEAIGNYY and EKD. V lost 4 bases and J lost 3, with 17 bases in between. In DNA, the CDR3 is TGTGCCTGTGATGGGATCACGGCGGCCGCCGATAAACTCATCTTT. The encoded protein is CACDGITAAADKLIF.

A word on this clone: A junction boundary mismatches the germline segment, possibly from a read error. This rearrangement joins TRDV2 to TRDJ3, with D possibly matching TRDD3 (5 bases). CDR1 GEAIGNYY and CDR2 EKD come from the germline V gene. CDR3 length: 25 amino acids. This CDR3 reads CACDTVSGWVTPLRLSSWDTRQVFF. In nucleotides, the CDR3 is TGTGCCTGTGACACCGTGAGTGGATGGGTGACCCCGCTTCGTTTATCGTCCTGGGACACCCGACAGGTGTTTTTC.

The chain recombines TRDV2 with TRDJ1; TRDD3 matches 12 bases. The ends lost 1 base at V and 0 bases at J; junction bases unmatched: 14. The germline gives CDR1 GEAIGNYY, CDR2 EKD. CDR3 length equals 20 residues. The DNA for the CDR3 is TGTGCCTGTGACACTCTACGGTCTGGGGGATACGATCGGGACACCGATAAACTCATCTTT. The encoded protein is CACDTLRSGGYDRDTDKLIF.

The J gene is TRDJ1, the V gene TRDV2; D is unresolved. V lost 0 bases and J lost 0, with 10 bases in between. The CDR3 totals 15 residues. Germline CDR1 reads GEAIGNYY; CDR2 reads EKD. The CDR3 here is CACDTVSLHTDKLIF. The CDR3 nucleotides read TGTGCCTGTGACACCGTCTCCCTCCACACCGATAAACTCATCTTT.

The gene calls are TRDV2 and TRDJ1, with D perhaps TRDD3 (5 bases). Germline loops: CDR1 GEAIGNYY, CDR2 EKD. V was pared by 3 bases and J by 1 base, with 14 bases between. The CDR3 has 15 residues. DNA of the CDR3: TGTGCCTGTGACCCCCTGCTGGGTGGCACCGATAAACTCATCTTT. Translating gives CACDPLLGGTDKLIF.

V is TRDV2 and J is TRDJ1; D not certain. In germline, CDR1 is GEAIGNYY, CDR2 EKD. This CDR3 comprises 18 residues. With 0 bases removed from V and 1 base from J, the gap between germline ends came to 20 bases. CDR3 region: CACDTVPSGVPFTDKLIF. As DNA, the CDR3 is TGTGCCTGTGACACCGTGCCTAGCGGGGTTCCATTCACCGATAAACTCATCTTT.

The table lists this clone with a few counts. The chain uses TRDV2 and TRDJ1; 11 bases are a match to TRDD3. The V segment lost 3 bases and the J segment 4 bases; nucleotides outside the gene matches: 9. The CDR3 has 16 residues. CDR1 GEAIGNYY and CDR2 EKD come from the germline V gene. CDR3 amino acids: CACDALLGDNSDKLIF. DNA of the CDR3: TGTGCCTGTGACGCATTACTGGGGGATAACAGCGATAAACTCATCTTT.

For the CDR3, the DNA is TGTGCCTGTGACATACTGGGGGCGCTCACCGATAAACTCATCTTT. Translated: CACDILGALTDKLIF. The chain uses TRDV2 and TRDJ1, with 8 bases that match TRDD3. J gave up 1 base and V 2 bases, and 5 bases lay outside the gene matches. The CDR3 is 15 amino acids. Germline-derived CDR1 and CDR2 are GEAIGNYY and EKD.

V and J are TRDV2 and TRDJ1; 8 nucleotides align to TRDD3. The CDR3 has 14 amino acids. The J segment lost 8 bases and the V segment lost 0 bases, leaving 7 bases of the junction unmatched. CDR1 GEAIGNYY and CDR2 EKD come from the germline V gene. CDR3 sequence (DNA): TGTGCCTGTGACACCCTCCTGGGGGACGAAAAACTCATCTTT. This codes for CACDTLLGDEKLIF.

This clone was counted between two and nine times. The V gene is TRDV2, the J gene TRDJ1; D is unclear. Per the germline V gene, CDR1 is GEAIGNYY and CDR2 is EKD. The CDR3 is made up of 16 amino acids. V was clipped by 0 bases and J by 4 bases, with 17 bases between them. The chain's CDR3 is CACDTVMKGFNDKLIF. CDR3 coding DNA: TGTGCCTGTGACACCGTAATGAAGGGGTTCAACGATAAACTCATCTTT.

The chain uses TRDV2 and TRDJ1; 8 bases map to TRDD3. V shed 1 base, J shed 0 bases, and the junction held 12 bases outside the gene matches. This CDR3 region has 18 residues. In germline, CDR1 is GEAIGNYY, CDR2 EKD. CDR3 bases: TGTGCCTGTGACACTGTCGGTACTGGGGGTTCGTACACCGATAAACTCATCTTT. Protein sequence: CACDTVGTGGSYTDKLIF.

Of note for this clone: The identical CDR3 is also encoded by other nucleotide sequences in the sample. The J gene is TRDJ2, the V gene TRDV3; D possibly corresponds to TRDD3 (5 bases). CDR3 length: 16 residues. V was pared by 1 base and J by 0 bases, with 15 bases between. From germline, CDR1 is TVYSNPD and CDR2 GDNSRS (reference sequence). This chain's CDR3 is CAFKLGDSALTAQLFF. In nucleotides, the CDR3 is TGTGCCTTTAAGCTGGGTGACTCAGCTTTGACAGCACAACTCTTCTTT.